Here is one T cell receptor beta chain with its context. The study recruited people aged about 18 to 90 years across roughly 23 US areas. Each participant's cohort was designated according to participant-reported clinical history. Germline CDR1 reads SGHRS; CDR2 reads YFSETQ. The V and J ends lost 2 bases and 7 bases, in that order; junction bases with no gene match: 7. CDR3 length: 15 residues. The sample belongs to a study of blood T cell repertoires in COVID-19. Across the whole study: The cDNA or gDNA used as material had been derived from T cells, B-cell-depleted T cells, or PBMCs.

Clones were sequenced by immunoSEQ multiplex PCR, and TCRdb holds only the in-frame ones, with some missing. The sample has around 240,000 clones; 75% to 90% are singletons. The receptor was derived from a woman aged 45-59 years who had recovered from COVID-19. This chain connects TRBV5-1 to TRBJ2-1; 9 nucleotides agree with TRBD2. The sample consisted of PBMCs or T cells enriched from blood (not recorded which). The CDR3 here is CASSFSGGSSNEQFF. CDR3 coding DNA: TGCGCCAGCAGCTTTAGCGGGGGCAGCTCGAATGAGCAGTTCTTC.